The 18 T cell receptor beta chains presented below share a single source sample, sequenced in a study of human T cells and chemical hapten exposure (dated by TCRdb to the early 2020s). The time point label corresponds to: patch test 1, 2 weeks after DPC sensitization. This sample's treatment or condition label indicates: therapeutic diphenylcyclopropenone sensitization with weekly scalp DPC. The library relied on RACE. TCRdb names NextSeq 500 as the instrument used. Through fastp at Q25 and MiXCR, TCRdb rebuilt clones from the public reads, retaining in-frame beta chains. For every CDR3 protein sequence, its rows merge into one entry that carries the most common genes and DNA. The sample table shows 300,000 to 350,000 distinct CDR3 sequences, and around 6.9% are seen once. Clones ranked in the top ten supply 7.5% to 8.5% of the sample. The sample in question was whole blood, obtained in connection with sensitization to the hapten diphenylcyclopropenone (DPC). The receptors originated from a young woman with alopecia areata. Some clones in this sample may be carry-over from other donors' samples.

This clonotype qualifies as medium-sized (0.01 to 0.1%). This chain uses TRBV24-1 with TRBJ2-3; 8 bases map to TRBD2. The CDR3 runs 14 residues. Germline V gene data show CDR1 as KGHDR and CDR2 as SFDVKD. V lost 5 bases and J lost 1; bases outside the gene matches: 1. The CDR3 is CATSGSGGTDTQYF. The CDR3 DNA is TGTGCCACCAGTGGTAGCGGGGGCACAGATACGCAGTATTTT.

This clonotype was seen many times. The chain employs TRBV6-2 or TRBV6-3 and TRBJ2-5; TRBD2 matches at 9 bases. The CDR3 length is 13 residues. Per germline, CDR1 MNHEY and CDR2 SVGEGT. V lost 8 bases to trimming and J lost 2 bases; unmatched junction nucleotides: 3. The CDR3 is CASGLAGQETQYF. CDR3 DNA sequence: TGTGCCAGCGGCCTAGCGGGGCAAGAGACCCAGTACTTC.

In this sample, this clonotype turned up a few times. In DNA form, the CDR3 reads TGTGCCAGCAGCTTAGCGCCCGGGTCGGGGGAGACCCAGTACTTC. It encodes CASSLAPGSGETQYF. This chain connects TRBV7-2 to TRBJ2-5; weak D call: TRBD2 (5 bases). Germline V gene sequence: CDR1 SGHTA, CDR2 FQGNSA. With 0 bases removed from V and 5 bases from J, the gap between germline ends came to 13 bases. The CDR3 runs to 15 residues.

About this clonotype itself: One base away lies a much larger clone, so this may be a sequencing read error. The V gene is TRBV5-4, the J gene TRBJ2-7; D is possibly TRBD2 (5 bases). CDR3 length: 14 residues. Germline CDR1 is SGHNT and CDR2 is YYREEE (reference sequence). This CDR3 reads CVSSSTPGAYEQYF. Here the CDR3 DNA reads TGTGTCAGCAGCTCCACTCCCGGGGCCTACGAGCAGTACTTC.

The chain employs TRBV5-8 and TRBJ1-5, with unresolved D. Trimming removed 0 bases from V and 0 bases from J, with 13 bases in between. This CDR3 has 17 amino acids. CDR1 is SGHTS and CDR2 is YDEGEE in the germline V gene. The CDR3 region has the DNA TGTGCCAGCAGCTTGGGACAAACCTTAGGTAGCAATCAGCCCCAGCATTTT. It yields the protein CASSLGQTLGSNQPQHF.

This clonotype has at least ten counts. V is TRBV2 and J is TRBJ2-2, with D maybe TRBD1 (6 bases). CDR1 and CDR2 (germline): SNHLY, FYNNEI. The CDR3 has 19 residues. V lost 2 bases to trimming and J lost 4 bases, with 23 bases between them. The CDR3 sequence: CASSEFPPKQGRATGELFF. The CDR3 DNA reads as TGTGCCAGCAGTGAATTCCCCCCAAAACAGGGACGTGCCACCGGGGAGCTGTTTTTT.

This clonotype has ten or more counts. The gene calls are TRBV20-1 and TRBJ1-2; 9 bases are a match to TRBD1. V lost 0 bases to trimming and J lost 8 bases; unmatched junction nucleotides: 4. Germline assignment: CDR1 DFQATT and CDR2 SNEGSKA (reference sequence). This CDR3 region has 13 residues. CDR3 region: CSARDSGQGGYTF. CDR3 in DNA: TGCAGTGCTAGAGATTCGGGACAGGGCGGCTACACCTTC.

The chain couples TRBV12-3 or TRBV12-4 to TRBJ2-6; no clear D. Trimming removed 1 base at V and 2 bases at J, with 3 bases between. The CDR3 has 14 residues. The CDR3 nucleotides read TGTGCCAGCAGTTTAGTACCTGGGGCCAACGTCCTGACTTTC. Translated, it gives CASSLVPGANVLTF.

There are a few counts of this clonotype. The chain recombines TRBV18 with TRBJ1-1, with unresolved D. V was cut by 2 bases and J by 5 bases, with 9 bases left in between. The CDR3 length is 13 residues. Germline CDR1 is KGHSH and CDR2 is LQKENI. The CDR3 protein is CASSPLGLTEAFF. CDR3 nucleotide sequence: TGTGCCAGCTCACCATTAGGGTTGACTGAAGCTTTCTTT. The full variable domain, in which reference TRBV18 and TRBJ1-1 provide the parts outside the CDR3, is NAGVMQNPRHLVRRRGQEARLRCSPMKGHSHVYWYRQLPEEGLKFMVYLQKENIIDESGMPKERFSAEFPKEGPSILRIQQVVRGDSAAYFCASSPLGLTEAFFGQGTRLTVV.

The CDR3 region is CSAADRGEFYEQYF. In nucleotides, the CDR3 is TGCAGTGCCGCCGACAGGGGTGAATTCTACGAGCAGTACTTC. V usage is TRBV20-1 and J usage is TRBJ2-7; 8 nucleotides align to TRBD1. CDR3 length equals 14 residues. The J segment lost 3 bases and the V segment lost 6 bases, leaving 10 bases of the junction unmatched. Germline CDR1 is DFQATT and CDR2 is SNEGSKA (reference sequence).

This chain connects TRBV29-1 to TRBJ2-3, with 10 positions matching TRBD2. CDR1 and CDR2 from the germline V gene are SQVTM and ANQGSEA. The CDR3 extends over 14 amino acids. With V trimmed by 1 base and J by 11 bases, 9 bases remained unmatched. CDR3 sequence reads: CSVEVRTSGIVQYF. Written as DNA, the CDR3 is TGCAGCGTTGAAGTTAGGACTAGCGGAATCGTGCAGTATTTT.

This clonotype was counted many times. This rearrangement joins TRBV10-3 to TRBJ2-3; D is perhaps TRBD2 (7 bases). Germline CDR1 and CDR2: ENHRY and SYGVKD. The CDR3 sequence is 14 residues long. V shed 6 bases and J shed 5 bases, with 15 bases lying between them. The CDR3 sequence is CAIRTGGRGDTQYF. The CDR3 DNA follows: TGTGCCATCAGGACGGGGGGCCGTGGAGATACGCAGTATTTT.

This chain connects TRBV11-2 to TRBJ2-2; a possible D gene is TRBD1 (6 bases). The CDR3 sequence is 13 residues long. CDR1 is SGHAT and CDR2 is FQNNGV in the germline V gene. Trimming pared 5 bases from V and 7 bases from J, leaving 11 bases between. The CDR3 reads CASSPQGHGELFF. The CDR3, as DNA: TGTGCCAGCAGCCCCCAGGGGCACGGGGAGCTGTTTTTT. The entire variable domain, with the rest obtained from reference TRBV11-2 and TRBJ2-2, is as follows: EAGVAQSPRYKIIEKRQSVAFWCNPISGHATLYWYQQILGQGPKLLIQFQNNGVVDDSQLPKDRFSAERLKGVDSTLKIQPAKLEDSAVYLCASSPQGHGELFFGEGSRLTVL.

The CDR3 DNA reads as TGTGCCAGCAGTCAGACCAGGGAGTACCTCCACTTT. Translated, it gives CASSQTREYLHF. This rearrangement joins TRBV14 to TRBJ1-6, with D perhaps matching TRBD1 (5 bases). This CDR3 spans 12 amino acids. Germline assignment: CDR1 SGHDN and CDR2 FVKESK. Trimming stripped 6 bases from V and 15 bases from J, with 15 bases between.

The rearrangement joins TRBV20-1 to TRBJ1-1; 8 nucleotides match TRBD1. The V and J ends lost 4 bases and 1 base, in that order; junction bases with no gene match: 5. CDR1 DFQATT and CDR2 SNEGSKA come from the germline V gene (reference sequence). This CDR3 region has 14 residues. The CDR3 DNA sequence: TGCAGTGCTATGGGACAGGCGCAGAACACTGAAGCTTTCTTT. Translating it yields CSAMGQAQNTEAFF.

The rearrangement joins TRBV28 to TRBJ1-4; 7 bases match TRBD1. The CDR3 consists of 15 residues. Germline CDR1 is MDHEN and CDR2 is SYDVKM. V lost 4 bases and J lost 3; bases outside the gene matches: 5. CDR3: CASSSTGTANEKLFF. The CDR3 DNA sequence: TGTGCCAGCAGTTCGACCGGGACAGCTAATGAAAAACTGTTTTTT.

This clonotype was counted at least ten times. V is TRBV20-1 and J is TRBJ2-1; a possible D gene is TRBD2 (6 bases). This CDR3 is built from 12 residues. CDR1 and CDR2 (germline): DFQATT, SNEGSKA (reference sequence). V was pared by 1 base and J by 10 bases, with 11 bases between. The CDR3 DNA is TGCAGTGCTAGAGTCTCGGACTACGAGCAGTTCTTC. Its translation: CSARVSDYEQFF.

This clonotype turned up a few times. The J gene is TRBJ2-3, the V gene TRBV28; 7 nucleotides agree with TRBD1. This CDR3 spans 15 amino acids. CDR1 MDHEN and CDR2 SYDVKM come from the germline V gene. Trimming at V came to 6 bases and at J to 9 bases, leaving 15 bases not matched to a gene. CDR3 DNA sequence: TGTGCCAGCAGCCCCGCCAAAGAGGGGGCTTTCACGCAGTATTTT. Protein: CASSPAKEGAFTQYF.